These T cell receptor beta chains were read from a single sample in a study of long-term antiretroviral therapy in people with HIV. The repertoire was sequenced with immunoSEQ multiplex PCR; TCRdb's copy has only in-frame clones and lacks some. Of around 21,000 clones in the sample, less than 90% were seen once. Sequencing was performed on unsorted PBMCs, taken 1.9 years after starting antiretroviral therapy. Every receptor here comes from a woman aged 45-60 years with HIV. Both conserved end residues are part of each CDR3. A D gene is named only where the DNA matches it firmly. Some rows have no size entry. The others give once, few or many, or a class for an expanded clone.

V	size	D	J	DNA	CDR3
TRBV28	NA	TRBD1	TRBJ1-5	TGTGCCAGCAGACCTCAGGGACAGGGAGATCAGCCCCAGCATTTT	CASRPQGQGDQPQHF
TRBV28	NA	TRBD1	TRBJ1-2	TGTGCCAGCAGTTTAAGTGGGAAGGGGGCAGATGGCTACACCTTC	CASSLSGKGADGYTF
TRBV28	NA	NA	TRBJ2-5	TGTGCCAGCAGTTTCCAGGCTCGGCGGGAGACCCAGTACTTC	CASSFQARRETQYF
TRBV5-1	NA	TRBD2	TRBJ2-1	TGCGCCAGCAGCTCGCGGACTAGCGGGGCCGCCATCAATGAGCAGTTCTTC	CASSSRTSGAAINEQFF
TRBV5-1	NA	TRBD1	TRBJ1-4	TGCGCCAGCAGCTTAGACAGGGGGTCTAATGAAAAACTGTTTTTT	CASSLDRGSNEKLFF
TRBV5-1	NA	TRBD1	TRBJ1-1	TGCGCCAGCAGCGCGGACAGGGCAGGATCTGAAGCTTTCTTT	CASSADRAGSEAFF
TRBV19	NA	TRBD1	TRBJ1-1	TGTGCCAGTAGTTCCAGGACAGGGAATCGTGGGGCTGAAGCTTTCTTT	CASSSRTGNRGAEAFF
TRBV18	NA	TRBD1	TRBJ1-1	TGTGCCAGCTCACCACGGGACAGGGGGCGAGGTGAAGCTTTCTTT	CASSPRDRGRGEAFF
TRBV6-1	NA	TRBD2	TRBJ2-2	TGTGCCAGCAGTGAAAGACTAGCGGGGGGGCTAGTCACCGGGGAGCTGTTTTTT	CASSERLAGGLVTGELFF
TRBV19	few	TRBD1	TRBJ1-6	TGTGCCAGTTCAGGGGACAGGGTTGGTAATTCACCCCTCCACTTT	CASSGDRVGNSPLHF
TRBV5-6	NA	NA	TRBJ1-2	TGTGCCAGCAGCTTGGGTGCCCTGGGCTATGGCTACACCTTC	CASSLGALGYGYTF
TRBV15	NA	TRBD1	TRBJ1-4	TGTGCCACCAGCAGGACGGGACAGATTAATGAAAAACTGTTTTTT	CATSRTGQINEKLFF
TRBV5-6	NA	NA	TRBJ2-3	TGTGCCAGCAGCCTGGGACCGGACACAGATACGCAGTATTTT	CASSLGPDTDTQYF
TRBV7-2	once	TRBD1	TRBJ1-5	TGTGCCAGCAGCACCGGGACAGCCGACCCAAATCAGCCCCAGCATTTT	CASSTGTADPNQPQHF
TRBV19	NA	NA	TRBJ1-1	TGTGCCAGTAGTATAGTCTACAACACTGAAGCTTTCTTT	CASSIVYNTEAFF
TRBV19	once	NA	TRBJ1-6	TGTGCCAGTAGTATGGGGATTACCTATAATTCACCCCTCCACTTT	CASSMGITYNSPLHF
TRBV7-7	NA	TRBD1	TRBJ2-5	TGTGCCAGCAGCCAAGGACAGGGGGCTGGGGAGACCCAGTACTTC	CASSQGQGAGETQYF
TRBV18	NA	TRBD1	TRBJ2-6	TGTGCCAGCTCACAGACCGGGACAGGGGATTCTGGGGCCAACGTCCTGACTTTC	CASSQTGTGDSGANVLTF
TRBV9	NA	NA	TRBJ2-5	TGTGCCAGCAGCCCCTCAGGGTTTGAGACCCAGTACTTC	CASSPSGFETQYF
TRBV5-4	NA	NA	TRBJ1-1	TGTGCCAGCAGCCATTCCTGGGGGCCGGGGAACACTGAAGCTTTCTTT	CASSHSWGPGNTEAFF
TRBV30	few	NA	TRBJ1-5	TGTGCCTGGAGTGTGGGTACATCTAATCAGCCCCAGCATTTT	CAWSVGTSNQPQHF
TRBV27	NA	NA	TRBJ2-1	TGTGCCAGCAGTTTCCCATCAGGGTCAGAGCAGTTCTTC	CASSFPSGSEQFF
TRBV5-4	few	TRBD2	TRBJ2-7	TGTGCCAGCAGCCGGGGGGGAAGCTCCTACGAGCAGTACTTC	CASSRGGSSYEQYF
TRBV5-5	NA	TRBD2	TRBJ2-1	TGTGCCAGCAGCCCCCGACGGAAGACTAGCGGGGGGCCCTTGAATGAGCAGTTCTTC	CASSPRRKTSGGPLNEQFF